The clone carrying this T cell receptor (beta chain) was counted only a few times. The sample is drawn from a study of radiation and T cells in renal cell carcinoma. This CDR3 region has 13 residues. V dropped 4 bases and J dropped 5; count of bases not matched to a gene: 4. Germline V gene lookup returns CDR1 LNHDA and CDR2 SQIVND (reference sequence). The data were produced by immunoSEQ multiplex PCR, yet TCRdb's version contains in-frame clones alone and is incomplete. The repertoire includes approximately 150,000 clones, 83% of them detected once, and under 30% sits in the top ten. Documented time point: baseline pretreatment blood. Treatment reported: 15 Gy SBRT to primary tumor, nephrectomy 4 weeks later.

This TCR came from a woman aged 45-65 years with renal cell carcinoma. Specimen: blood, collected from a patient whose treatment included radiotherapy and nephrectomy. The J gene is TRBJ1-1, the V gene TRBV19, with 7 bases fitting TRBD1. CDR3 loop: CASSTQQGTEAFF. The CDR3 DNA follows: TGTGCCAGTAGTACCCAACAGGGGACTGAAGCTTTCTTT. The full variable domain, completed using reference TRBV19 and TRBJ1-1, is DGGITQSPKYLFRKEGQNVTLSCEQNLNHDAMYWYRQDPGQGLRLIYYSQIVNDFQKGDIAEGYSVSREKKESFPLTVTSAQKNPTAFYLCASSTQQGTEAFFGQGTRLTVV.